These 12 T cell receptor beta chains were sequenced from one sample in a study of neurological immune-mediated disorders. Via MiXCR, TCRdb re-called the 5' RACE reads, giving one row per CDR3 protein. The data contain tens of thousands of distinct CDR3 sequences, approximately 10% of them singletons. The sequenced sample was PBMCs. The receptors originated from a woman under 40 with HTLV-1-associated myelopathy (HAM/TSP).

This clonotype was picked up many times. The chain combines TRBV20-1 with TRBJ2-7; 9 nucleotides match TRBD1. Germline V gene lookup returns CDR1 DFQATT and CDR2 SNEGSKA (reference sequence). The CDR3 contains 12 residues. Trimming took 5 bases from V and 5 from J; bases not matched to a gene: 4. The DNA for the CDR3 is TGCAGTGCTGCCGGGACAGGGCACGAGCAGTACTTC. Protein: CSAAGTGHEQYF.

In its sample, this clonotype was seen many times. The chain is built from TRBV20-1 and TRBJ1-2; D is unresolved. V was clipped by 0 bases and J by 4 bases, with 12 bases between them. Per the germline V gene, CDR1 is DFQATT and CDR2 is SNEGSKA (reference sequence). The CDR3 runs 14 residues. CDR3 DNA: TGCAGTGCTAGAGAGGCGGGGAGAGGCTATGGCTACACCTTC. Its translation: CSAREAGRGYGYTF.

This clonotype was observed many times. CDR3 amino acids: CAWSLLTSTDTQYF. Written as DNA, the CDR3 is TGTGCCTGGAGTCTCTTAACTAGCACAGATACGCAGTATTTT. The rearrangement links TRBV30 to TRBJ2-3; D is unresolved. The CDR3 sequence is 14 residues long. CDR1 GTSNPN and CDR2 SVGIG come from the germline V gene (reference sequence). The V gene lost 2 bases and the J gene lost 0 bases, with 9 bases spanning the gap.

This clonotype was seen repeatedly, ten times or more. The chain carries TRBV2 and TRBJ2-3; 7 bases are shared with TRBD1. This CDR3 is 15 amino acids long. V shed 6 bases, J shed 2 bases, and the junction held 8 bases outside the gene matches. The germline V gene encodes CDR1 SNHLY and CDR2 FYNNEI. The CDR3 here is CASSTSGQYTDTQYF. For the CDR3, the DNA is TGTGCCAGCAGCACTTCGGGACAGTACACAGATACGCAGTATTTT. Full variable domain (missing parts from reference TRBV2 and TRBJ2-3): EPEVTQTPSHQVTQMGQEVILRCVPISNHLYFYWYRQILGQKVEFLVSFYNNEISEKSEIFDDQFSVERPDGSNFTLKIRSTKLEDSAMYFCASSTSGQYTDTQYFGPGTRLTVL.

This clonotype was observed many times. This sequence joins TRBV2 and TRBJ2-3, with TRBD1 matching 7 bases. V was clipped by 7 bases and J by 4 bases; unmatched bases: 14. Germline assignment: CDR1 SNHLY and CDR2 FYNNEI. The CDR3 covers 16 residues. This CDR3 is CASTRRGPLLPDTQYF. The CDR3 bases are TGTGCCAGCACCCGAAGGGGGCCGTTACTCCCAGATACGCAGTATTTT. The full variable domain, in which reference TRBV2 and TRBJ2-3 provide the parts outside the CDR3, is EPEVTQTPSHQVTQMGQEVILRCVPISNHLYFYWYRQILGQKVEFLVSFYNNEISEKSEIFDDQFSVERPDGSNFTLKIRSTKLEDSAMYFCASTRRGPLLPDTQYFGPGTRLTVL.

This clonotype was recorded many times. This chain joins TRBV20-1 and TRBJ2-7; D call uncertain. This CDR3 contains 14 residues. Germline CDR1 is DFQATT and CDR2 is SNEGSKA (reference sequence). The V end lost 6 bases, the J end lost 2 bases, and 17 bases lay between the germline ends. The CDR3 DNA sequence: TGCAGTGCAATGAACACCCACCAAGCCTACGAGCAGTACTTC. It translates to CSAMNTHQAYEQYF.

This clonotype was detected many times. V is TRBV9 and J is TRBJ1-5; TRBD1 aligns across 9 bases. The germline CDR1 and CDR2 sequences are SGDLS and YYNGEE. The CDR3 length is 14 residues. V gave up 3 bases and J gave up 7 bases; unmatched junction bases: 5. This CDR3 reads CASSAQGANQPQHF. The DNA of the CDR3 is TGTGCCAGCAGCGCACAGGGGGCGAACCAGCCCCAGCATTTT.

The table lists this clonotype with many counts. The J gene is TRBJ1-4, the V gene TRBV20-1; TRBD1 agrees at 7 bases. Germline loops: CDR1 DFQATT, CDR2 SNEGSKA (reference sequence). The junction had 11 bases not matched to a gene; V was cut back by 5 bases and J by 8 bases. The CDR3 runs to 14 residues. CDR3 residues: CSALRQGLGEKLFF. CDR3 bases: TGCAGTGCTCTACGACAGGGTCTAGGGGAAAAACTGTTTTTT.

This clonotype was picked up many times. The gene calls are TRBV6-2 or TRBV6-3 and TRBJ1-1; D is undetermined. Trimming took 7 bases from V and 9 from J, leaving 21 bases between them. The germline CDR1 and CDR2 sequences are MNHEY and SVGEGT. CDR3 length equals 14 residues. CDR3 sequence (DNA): TGTGCCAGCATCTTAAGTGGGAGTTTGCCCCAAGCTTTCTTT. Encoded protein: CASILSGSLPQAFF.

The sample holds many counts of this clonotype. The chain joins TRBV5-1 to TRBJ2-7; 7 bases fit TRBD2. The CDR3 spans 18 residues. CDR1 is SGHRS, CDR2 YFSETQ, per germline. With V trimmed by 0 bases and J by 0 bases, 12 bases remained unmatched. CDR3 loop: CASSLAAVGGISSYEQYF. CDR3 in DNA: TGCGCCAGCAGCTTGGCCGCTGTCGGGGGGATAAGCTCCTACGAGCAGTACTTC.

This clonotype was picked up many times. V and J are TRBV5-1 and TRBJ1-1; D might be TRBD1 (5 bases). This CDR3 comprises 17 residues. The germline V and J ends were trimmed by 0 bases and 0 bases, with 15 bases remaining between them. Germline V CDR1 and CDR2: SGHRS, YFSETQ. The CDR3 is CASSLVYRGYMNTEAFF. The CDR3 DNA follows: TGCGCCAGCAGCTTGGTTTATCGGGGGTACATGAACACTGAAGCTTTCTTT.

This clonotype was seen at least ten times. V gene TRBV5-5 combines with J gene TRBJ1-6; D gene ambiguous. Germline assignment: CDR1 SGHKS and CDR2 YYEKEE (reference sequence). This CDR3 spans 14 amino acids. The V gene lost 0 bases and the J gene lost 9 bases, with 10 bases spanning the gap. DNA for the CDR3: TGTGCCAGCAGCTTGGAGAGGTTGGGTTCACCCCTCCACTTT. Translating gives CASSLERLGSPLHF.